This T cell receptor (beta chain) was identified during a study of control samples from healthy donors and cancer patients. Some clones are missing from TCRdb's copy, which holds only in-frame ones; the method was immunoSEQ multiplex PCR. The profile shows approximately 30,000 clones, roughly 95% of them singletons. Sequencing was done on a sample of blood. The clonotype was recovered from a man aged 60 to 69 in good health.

CDR3 protein: CASSDSGSPSSYGYTF. The DNA of the CDR3 is TGTGCCAGCAGTGACTCGGGGAGCCCGAGCTCCTATGGCTACACCTTC. The chain uses TRBV6-4 and TRBJ1-2; D is undetermined. The CDR3 has 16 amino acids. Germline CDR1 is MRHNA and CDR2 is SNTAGT. V lost 0 bases and J 4 bases, leaving 15 bases between the germline ends.